Shown below are 19 T cell receptor beta chains from a single sample sequenced in a study of cytomegalovirus exposure and HLA in healthy donors. PCR primers comprised 60 Vbeta and 13 Jbeta primers. Sequencing was performed with immunoSEQ multiplex PCR; in TCRdb, only in-frame clones are kept and a portion is missing. The table records roughly 160,000 clones, approximately 80% of them present only once. Sequencing input: PBMCs. The receptors were gathered from a woman between 50 and 59 years old in good health and CMV-seronegative.

This clone was seen only a few times. The chain has TRBV7-2 and TRBJ2-7, with D unresolved. The germline gives CDR1 SGHTA, CDR2 FQGNSA. V was trimmed by 4 bases and J by 2 bases, leaving 9 bases between them. CDR3 size: 13 residues. The chain's CDR3 is CASSSQVTYEQYF. CDR3 DNA: TGTGCCAGCAGCTCGCAGGTTACCTACGAGCAGTACTTC. The variable domain in full, with the rest retrieved from reference TRBV7-2 and TRBJ2-7, is GAGVSQSPSNKVTEKGKDVELRCDPISGHTALYWYRQSLGQGLEFLIYFQGNSAPDKSGLPSDRFSAERTGGSVSTLTIQRTQQEDSAVYLCASSSQVTYEQYFGPGTRLTVT.

V is TRBV23-1 and J is TRBJ2-5, with TRBD2 as a possible D gene (7 bases). TRBV23-1 is reported as an ORF; its role is uncertain. V was clipped by 4 bases and J by 1 base, with 10 bases between them. The CDR3 has 14 amino acids. DNA for the CDR3: TGCGCCAGCAGTCGGGGGGGCTGCCAAGAGACCCAGTACTTC. Its protein is CASSRGGCQETQYF.

V gene TRBV6-5 combines with J gene TRBJ1-4; 7 bases line up with TRBD1. In germline, CDR1 is MNHEY, CDR2 SVGAGI. V lost 5 bases to trimming and J lost 8 bases; unmatched junction nucleotides: 5. This CDR3 is built from 13 residues. The CDR3 here is CASSIPGQEKLFF. CDR3 DNA: TGTGCCAGCAGTATACCGGGACAGGAAAAACTGTTTTTT.

The chain links TRBV4-1 to TRBJ1-4, with 11 bases that match TRBD1. The CDR3 extends over 19 amino acids. The V and J ends lost 0 bases and 0 bases, in that order; junction bases with no gene match: 6. CDR1 and CDR2 from the germline V gene are MGHRA and YSYEKL. CDR3 sequence: CASSQEGTGGPSTNEKLFF. The CDR3 DNA sequence: TGCGCCAGCAGCCAAGAAGGGACAGGGGGACCCTCAACTAATGAAAAACTGTTTTTT.

The chain couples TRBV7-3 to TRBJ2-6, with D possibly matching TRBD2 (6 bases). This CDR3 comprises 14 residues. V was shortened by 5 bases and J by 4 bases, with 9 bases between the two germline ends. From germline, CDR1 is SGHTA and CDR2 FQGTGA. The CDR3 is CASSPGGGANVLTF. CDR3 DNA sequence: TGTGCCAGCAGCCCCGGGGGAGGGGCCAACGTCCTGACTTTC.

This chain links TRBV9 with TRBJ1-1, with D perhaps TRBD1 (6 bases). Germline CDR1 and CDR2: SGDLS and YYNGEE. Trimming pared 4 bases from V and 0 bases from J, leaving 10 bases between. The length of the CDR3 is 14 residues. As DNA, the CDR3 is TGTGCCAGCAGCCCCGGACAGCTGAACACTGAAGCTTTCTTT. This encodes CASSPGQLNTEAFF.

The chain links TRBV5-1 to TRBJ1-2, with TRBD1 identical over 10 bases. J lost 8 bases, V lost 7 bases, and 11 bases had no gene match. Per germline, CDR1 SGHRS and CDR2 YFSETQ. The CDR3 has 14 amino acids. In DNA form, the CDR3 reads TGCGCCAGCGCTCCCGGGACAGGGGATTGGGGCTACACCTTC. Protein product: CASAPGTGDWGYTF.

The chain couples TRBV7-6 to TRBJ2-5, with D possibly TRBD2 on 5 matching bases. The CDR3 loop spans 12 amino acids. CDR1 is SGHVS and CDR2 is FNYEAQ in the germline V gene. V was pared by 5 bases and J by 5 bases, with 9 bases between. The CDR3 nucleotides read TGTGCCAGCAGCCCGTCGGGGGAGACCCAGTACTTC. Translated, it gives CASSPSGETQYF.

The V gene is TRBV5-4, the J gene TRBJ2-2; the D is unclear. The CDR3 sequence is 14 residues long. Germline V gene data show CDR1 as SGHNT and CDR2 as YYREEE (reference sequence). V was pared by 0 bases and J by 4 bases, with 7 bases between. As DNA, the CDR3 is TGTGCCAGCAGCTTGGGACTTCCCACCGGGGAGCTGTTTTTT. As protein: CASSLGLPTGELFF.

The chain recombines TRBV6-5 with TRBJ1-1; 7 positions agree with TRBD1. Germline CDR1 MNHEY, CDR2 SVGAGI. This CDR3 comprises 16 residues. J lost 2 bases, V lost 0 bases, and 6 bases had no gene match. The CDR3 region has the DNA TGTGCCAGCAGTTACTCTAACAGGGGACCTAACACTGAAGCTTTCTTT. Encoded protein: CASSYSNRGPNTEAFF.

The chain links TRBV5-4 to TRBJ2-5; 11 bases match TRBD2. Germline-derived CDR1 and CDR2 are SGHNT and YYREEE (reference sequence). CDR3 length equals 16 residues. J lost 4 bases, V lost 1 base, and 6 bases had no gene match. The CDR3 protein is CASSLRGLAGGETQYF. CDR3 in DNA: TGTGCCAGCAGCTTGAGGGGTCTAGCGGGGGGAGAGACCCAGTACTTC.

The table lists this clone with a count of one. The V and J genes are TRBV6-5 and TRBJ1-6; 9 nucleotides align to TRBD1. Germline loops: CDR1 MNHEY, CDR2 SVGAGI. J lost 12 bases, V lost 6 bases, and 9 bases had no gene match. The CDR3 is made up of 14 amino acids. Here the CDR3 DNA reads TGTGCCAGCAGGCTGGACAGGGGACTTCGACCCCTCCACTTT. Its protein product is CASRLDRGLRPLHF.

This clone came up once. The chain employs TRBV9 and TRBJ2-3, with 7 positions matching TRBD2. This CDR3 has 15 residues. Trimming at V came to 4 bases and at J to 5 bases, leaving 10 bases not matched to a gene. The germline CDR1 and CDR2 sequences are SGDLS and YYNGEE. The DNA for the CDR3 is TGTGCCAGCAGCCCTGGCTCGGGGGGAGGAGATACGCAGTATTTT. This gives the protein CASSPGSGGGDTQYF.

The chain is built from TRBV5-1 and TRBJ2-7; D possibly corresponds to TRBD2 (7 bases). The length of the CDR3 is 15 residues. Germline V gives CDR1 SGHRS, CDR2 YFSETQ. Trimming shortened V by 0 bases and J by 2 bases, and 12 bases separated the two germline ends. The CDR3 bases are TGCGCCAGCAGCTTGGAGGGGGGGGTCCCCTACGAGCAGTACTTC. The encoded protein is CASSLEGGVPYEQYF.

This chain connects TRBV2 to TRBJ1-1, with a possible D match to TRBD1 (6 bases). V lost 2 bases and J lost 3, with 10 bases in between. Germline lookup yields CDR1 SNHLY and CDR2 FYNNEI. This CDR3 comprises 14 residues. The CDR3 DNA reads TGTGCCAGCAGTGAACAGGGGCCACACACTGAAGCTTTCTTT. Residues: CASSEQGPHTEAFF.

DNA for the CDR3: TGTGCCAGCAGTCACCTCCGGGACAGCACTAACTATGGCTACACCTTC. Translated, it gives CASSHLRDSTNYGYTF. V usage is TRBV28 and J usage is TRBJ1-2, with 7 bases lining up with TRBD1. CDR1 is MDHEN, CDR2 SYDVKM, per germline. V trimming: 5 bases; J trimming: 0 bases; junction bases outside the gene matches: 9. The CDR3 runs to 16 residues.

This clone has a single count. The CDR3 loop is CASRPSGQVYEQYF. The CDR3 DNA reads TGTGCCAGCAGGCCCTCAGGACAGGTCTACGAGCAGTACTTC. This chain joins TRBV28 and TRBJ2-7, with TRBD1 matching over 7 bases. Unmatched junction bases numbered 8, after V lost 6 bases and J lost 3 bases. CDR1 MDHEN and CDR2 SYDVKM come from the germline V gene. This CDR3 is 14 amino acids long.

This rearrangement joins TRBV4-3 to TRBJ2-7; weak D call: TRBD2 (6 bases). The germline V and J ends were trimmed by 4 bases and 1 base, with 11 bases remaining between them. Germline lookup yields CDR1 LGHNA and CDR2 YSLEER. This CDR3 contains 14 residues. CDR3 bases: TGCGCCAGCAGCCCTGGGACTTCATCCTACGAGCAGTACTTC. It yields the protein CASSPGTSSYEQYF.

This clone has just a few counts. This chain joins TRBV6-6 and TRBJ2-2; D possibly corresponds to TRBD1 (8 bases). Per the germline V gene, CDR1 is MNHNY and CDR2 is SVGAGI (reference sequence). CDR3 size: 16 residues. Trimming left V 10 bases short and J 6 bases short, with 24 bases between. CDR3 sequence reads: CATSRGLQGGSGELFF. In DNA, the CDR3 is TGTGCCACGAGCAGGGGGCTACAGGGGGGGTCCGGGGAGCTGTTTTTT.